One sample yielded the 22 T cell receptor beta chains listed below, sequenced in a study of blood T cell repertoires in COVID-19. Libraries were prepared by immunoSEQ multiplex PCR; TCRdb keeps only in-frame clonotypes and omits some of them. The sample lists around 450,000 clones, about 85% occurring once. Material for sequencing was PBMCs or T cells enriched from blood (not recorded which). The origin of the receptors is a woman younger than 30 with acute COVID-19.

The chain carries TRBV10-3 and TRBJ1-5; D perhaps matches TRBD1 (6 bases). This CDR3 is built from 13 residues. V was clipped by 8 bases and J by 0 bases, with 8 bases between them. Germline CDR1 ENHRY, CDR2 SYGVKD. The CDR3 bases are TGTGCCATCTCAGGGGATAGCAATCAGCCCCAGCATTTT. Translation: CAISGDSNQPQHF.

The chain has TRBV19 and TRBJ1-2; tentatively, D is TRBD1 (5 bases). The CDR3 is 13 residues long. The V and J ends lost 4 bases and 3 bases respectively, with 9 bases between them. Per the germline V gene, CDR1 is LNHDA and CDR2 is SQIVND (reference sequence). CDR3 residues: CASSTTGDYGYTF. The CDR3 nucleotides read TGTGCCAGTAGTACCACAGGAGACTATGGCTACACCTTC.

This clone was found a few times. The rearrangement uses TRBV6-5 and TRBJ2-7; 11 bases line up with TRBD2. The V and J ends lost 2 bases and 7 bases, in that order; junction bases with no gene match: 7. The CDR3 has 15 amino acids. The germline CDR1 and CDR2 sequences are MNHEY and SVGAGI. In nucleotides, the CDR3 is TGTGCCAGCAGTTACAAAACTAGCGGGAGTAAGGAGCAGTACTTC. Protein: CASSYKTSGSKEQYF.

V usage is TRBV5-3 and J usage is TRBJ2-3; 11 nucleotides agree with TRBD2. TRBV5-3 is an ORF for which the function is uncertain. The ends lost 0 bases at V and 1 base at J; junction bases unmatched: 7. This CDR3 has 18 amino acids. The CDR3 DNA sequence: TGTGCCAGAAGCTTGGGGCTAGCGGGGGGACTACGCACAGATACGCAGTATTTT. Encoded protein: CARSLGLAGGLRTDTQYF.

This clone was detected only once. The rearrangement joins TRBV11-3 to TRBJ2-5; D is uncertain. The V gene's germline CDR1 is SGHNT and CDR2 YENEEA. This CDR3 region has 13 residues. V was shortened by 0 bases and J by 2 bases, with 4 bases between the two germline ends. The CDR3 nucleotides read TGTGCCAGCAGCTTAGACGGGCAAGAGACCCAGTACTTC. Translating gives CASSLDGQETQYF.

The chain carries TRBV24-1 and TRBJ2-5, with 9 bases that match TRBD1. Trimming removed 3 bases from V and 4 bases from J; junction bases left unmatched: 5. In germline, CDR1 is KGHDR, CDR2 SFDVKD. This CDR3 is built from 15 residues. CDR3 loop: CATSDPTGGRETQYF. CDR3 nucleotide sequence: TGTGCCACCAGTGATCCGACAGGGGGGAGAGAGACCCAGTACTTC.

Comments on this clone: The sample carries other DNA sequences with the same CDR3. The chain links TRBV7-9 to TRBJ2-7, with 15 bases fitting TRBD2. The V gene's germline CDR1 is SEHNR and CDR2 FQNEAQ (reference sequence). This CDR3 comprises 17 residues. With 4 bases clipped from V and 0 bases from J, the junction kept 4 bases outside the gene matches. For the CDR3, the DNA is TGTGCCAGCAGCTGGGGACTAGCGGGGGGTTACTCCTACGAGCAGTACTTC. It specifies CASSWGLAGGYSYEQYF.

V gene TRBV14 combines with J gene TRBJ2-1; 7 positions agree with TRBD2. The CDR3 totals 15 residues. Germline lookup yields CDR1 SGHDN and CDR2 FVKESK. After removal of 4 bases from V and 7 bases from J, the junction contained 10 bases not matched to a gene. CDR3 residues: CASSPSGLWRNEQFF. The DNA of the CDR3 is TGTGCCAGCAGCCCTAGCGGTTTGTGGAGGAATGAGCAGTTCTTC.

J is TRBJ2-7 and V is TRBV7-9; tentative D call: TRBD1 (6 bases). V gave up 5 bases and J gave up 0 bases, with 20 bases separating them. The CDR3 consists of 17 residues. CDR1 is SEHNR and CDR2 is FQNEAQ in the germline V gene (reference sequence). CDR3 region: CASSLSEGTPFSYEQYF. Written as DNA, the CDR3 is TGTGCCAGCAGCCTATCGGAAGGGACACCTTTCTCCTACGAGCAGTACTTC.

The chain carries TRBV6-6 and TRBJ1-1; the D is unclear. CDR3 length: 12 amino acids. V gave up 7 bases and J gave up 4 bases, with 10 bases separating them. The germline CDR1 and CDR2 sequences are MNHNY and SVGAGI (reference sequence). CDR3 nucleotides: TGTGCCAGCATAGCATTGAGCACTGAAGCTTTCTTT. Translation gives CASIALSTEAFF.

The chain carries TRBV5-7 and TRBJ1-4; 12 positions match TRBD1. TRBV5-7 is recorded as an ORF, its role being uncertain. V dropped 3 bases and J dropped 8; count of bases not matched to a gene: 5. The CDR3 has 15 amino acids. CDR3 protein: CASSYAGTGGEKLFF. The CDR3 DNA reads TGTGCCAGCAGCTACGCCGGGACAGGGGGCGAAAAACTGTTTTTT.

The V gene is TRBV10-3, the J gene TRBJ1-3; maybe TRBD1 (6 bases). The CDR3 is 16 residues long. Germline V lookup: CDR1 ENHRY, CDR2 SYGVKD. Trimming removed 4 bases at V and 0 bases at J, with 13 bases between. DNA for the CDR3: TGTGCCATCAGTGGAAAGACAGGCCCCTCTGGAAACACCATATATTTT. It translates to CAISGKTGPSGNTIYF.

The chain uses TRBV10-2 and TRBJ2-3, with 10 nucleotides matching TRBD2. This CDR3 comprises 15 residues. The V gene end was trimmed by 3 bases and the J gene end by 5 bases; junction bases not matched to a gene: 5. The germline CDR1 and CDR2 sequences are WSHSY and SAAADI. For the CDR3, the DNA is TGCGCCAGCAGTGAAAAGCGGGGGGGCATAGATACGCAGTATTTT. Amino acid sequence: CASSEKRGGIDTQYF.

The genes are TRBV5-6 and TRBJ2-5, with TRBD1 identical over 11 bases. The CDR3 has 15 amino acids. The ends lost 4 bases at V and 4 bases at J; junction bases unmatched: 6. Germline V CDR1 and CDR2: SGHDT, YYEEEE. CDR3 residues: CASSPRGQGAETQYF. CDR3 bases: TGTGCCAGCAGCCCAAGAGGACAGGGGGCAGAGACCCAGTACTTC.

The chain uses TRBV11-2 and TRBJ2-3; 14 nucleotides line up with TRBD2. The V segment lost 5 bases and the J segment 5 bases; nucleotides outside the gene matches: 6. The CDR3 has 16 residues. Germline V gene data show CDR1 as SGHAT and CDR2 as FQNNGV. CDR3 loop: CASSAGLAGGIDTQYF. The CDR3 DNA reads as TGTGCCAGCAGCGCCGGACTAGCGGGAGGAATAGATACGCAGTATTTT.

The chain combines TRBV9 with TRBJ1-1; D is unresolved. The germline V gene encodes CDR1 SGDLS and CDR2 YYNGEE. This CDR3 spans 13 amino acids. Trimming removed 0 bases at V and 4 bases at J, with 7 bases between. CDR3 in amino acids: CASSVEAGTEAFF. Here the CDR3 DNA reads TGTGCCAGCAGCGTAGAGGCAGGCACTGAAGCTTTCTTT. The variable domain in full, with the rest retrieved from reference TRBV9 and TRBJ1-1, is DSGVTQTPKHLITATGQRVTLRCSPRSGDLSVYWYQQSLDQGLQFLIQYYNGEERAKGNILERFSAQQFPDLHSELNLSSLELGDSALYFCASSVEAGTEAFFGQGTRLTVV.

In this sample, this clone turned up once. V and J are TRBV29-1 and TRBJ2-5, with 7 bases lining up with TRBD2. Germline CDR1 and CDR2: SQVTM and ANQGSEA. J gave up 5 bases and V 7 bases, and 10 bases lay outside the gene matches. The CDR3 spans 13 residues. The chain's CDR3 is CSATAGGVETQYF. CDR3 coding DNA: TGCAGCGCTACCGCTGGGGGGGTGGAGACCCAGTACTTC.

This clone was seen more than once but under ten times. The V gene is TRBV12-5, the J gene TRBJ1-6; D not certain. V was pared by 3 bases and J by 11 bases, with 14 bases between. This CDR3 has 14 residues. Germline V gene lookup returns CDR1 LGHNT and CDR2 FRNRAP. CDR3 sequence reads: CASGLWRSRTPLHF. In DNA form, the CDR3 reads TGTGCTAGTGGTTTATGGAGGAGTAGGACACCCCTCCACTTT.

CDR3 sequence (DNA): TGTGCCAGCAGTTTATCCGTGGCGAGGGTGTCGAGCACTGAAGCTTTCTTT. It translates to CASSLSVARVSSTEAFF. This chain links TRBV27 with TRBJ1-1; the D is unclear. V lost 0 bases, J lost 4 bases, and 18 bases lay in between. The CDR3 has 17 amino acids. CDR1 MNHEY and CDR2 SMNVEV come from the germline V gene (reference sequence).

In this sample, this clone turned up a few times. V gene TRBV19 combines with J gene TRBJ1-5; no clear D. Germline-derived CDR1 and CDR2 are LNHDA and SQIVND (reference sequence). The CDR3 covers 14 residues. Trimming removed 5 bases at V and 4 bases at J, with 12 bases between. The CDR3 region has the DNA TGTGCCAGTAGTCCCGACACCCGAAATCAGCCCCAGCATTTT. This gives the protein CASSPDTRNQPQHF.

This chain's CDR3 is CSASRTGYSNQPQHF. CDR3 coding DNA: TGCAGTGCTAGTAGGACAGGATATAGCAATCAGCCCCAGCATTTT. The chain carries TRBV20-1 and TRBJ1-5; 7 bases fit TRBD1. CDR1 DFQATT and CDR2 SNEGSKA come from the germline V gene (reference sequence). The J segment lost 0 bases and the V segment lost 3 bases, leaving 5 bases of the junction unmatched. There are 15 residues in the CDR3.

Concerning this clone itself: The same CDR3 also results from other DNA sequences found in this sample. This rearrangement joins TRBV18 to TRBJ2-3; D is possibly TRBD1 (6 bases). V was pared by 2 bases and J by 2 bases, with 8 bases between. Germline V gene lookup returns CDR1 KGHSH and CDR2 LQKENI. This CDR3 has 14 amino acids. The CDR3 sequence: CASSPGQNTDTQYF. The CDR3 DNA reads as TGTGCCAGCTCACCAGGACAGAACACAGATACGCAGTATTTT.